This T cell receptor (beta chain) was captured by sequencing in a study of T-cell memory formation after mild COVID-19. Study at large: Most TCR clusters belonged to a single donor.

TCRdb called the 5' RACE reads again in MiXCR, with one record for every CDR3 protein. The table has 350,000 to 500,000 distinct CDR3 sequences, roughly a quarter seen once. This CDR3 contains 15 residues. The germline V and J ends were trimmed by 0 bases and 8 bases, with 16 bases remaining between them. Germline V gene sequence: CDR1 SGHTA, CDR2 FQGNSA. Points from the study as a whole: The CD4+ clones that contracted clustered mainly within CM and EM, and the CD8+ clones concentrated in EMRA. A subset of responding clones appeared in pre-infection memory, suggesting cross-reactive memory joined.

As regards this clonotype: Its matching antigen is unknown.

The clonotype was recovered from an adult woman who had mild COVID-19 (a few samples of this study predate the infection). Cell type and time point are not known. This chain uses TRBV7-2 with TRBJ1-2; no clear D gene. The sequenced sample was PBMCs or a T cell subset sorted from them (not recorded which). This CDR3 reads CASSLALIDIQGYTF. DNA of the CDR3: TGTGCCAGCAGCTTAGCGCTAATCGACATTCAAGGCTACACCTTC.